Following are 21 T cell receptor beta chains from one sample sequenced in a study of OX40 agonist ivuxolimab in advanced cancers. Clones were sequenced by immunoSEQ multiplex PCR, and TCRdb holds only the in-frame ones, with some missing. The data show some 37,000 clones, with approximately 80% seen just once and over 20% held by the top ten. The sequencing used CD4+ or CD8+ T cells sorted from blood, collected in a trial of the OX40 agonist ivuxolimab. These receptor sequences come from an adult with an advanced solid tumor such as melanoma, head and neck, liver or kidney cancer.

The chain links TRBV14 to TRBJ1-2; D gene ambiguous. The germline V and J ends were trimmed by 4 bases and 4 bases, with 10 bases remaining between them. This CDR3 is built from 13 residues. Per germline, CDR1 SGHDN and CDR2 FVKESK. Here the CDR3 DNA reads TGTGCCAGCAGCCCCGGGGTTGGCTATGGCTACACCTTC. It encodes CASSPGVGYGYTF.

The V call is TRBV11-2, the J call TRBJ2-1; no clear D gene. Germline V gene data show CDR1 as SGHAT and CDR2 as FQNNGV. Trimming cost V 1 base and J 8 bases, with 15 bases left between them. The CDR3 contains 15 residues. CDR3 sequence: CASSLGGRYNDEQFF. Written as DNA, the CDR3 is TGTGCCAGCAGCTTAGGAGGTCGGTATAACGATGAGCAGTTCTTC.

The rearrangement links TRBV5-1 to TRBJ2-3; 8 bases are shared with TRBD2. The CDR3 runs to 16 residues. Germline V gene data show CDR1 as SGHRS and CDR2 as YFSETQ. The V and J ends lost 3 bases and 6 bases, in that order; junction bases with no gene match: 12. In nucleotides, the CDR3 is TGCGCCAGCAGCTCAATCGGGGGACTAGTGCCGGATACGCAGTATTTT. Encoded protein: CASSSIGGLVPDTQYF.

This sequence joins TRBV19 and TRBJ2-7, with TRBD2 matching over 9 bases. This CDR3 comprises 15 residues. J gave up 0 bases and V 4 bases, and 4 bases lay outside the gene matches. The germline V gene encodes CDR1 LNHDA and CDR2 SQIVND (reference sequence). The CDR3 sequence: CASSKALAGSYEQYF. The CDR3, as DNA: TGTGCCAGTAGTAAGGCACTAGCGGGCTCCTACGAGCAGTACTTC. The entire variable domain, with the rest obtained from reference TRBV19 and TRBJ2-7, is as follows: DGGITQSPKYLFRKEGQNVTLSCEQNLNHDAMYWYRQDPGQGLRLIYYSQIVNDFQKGDIAEGYSVSREKKESFPLTVTSAQKNPTAFYLCASSKALAGSYEQYFGPGTRLTVT.

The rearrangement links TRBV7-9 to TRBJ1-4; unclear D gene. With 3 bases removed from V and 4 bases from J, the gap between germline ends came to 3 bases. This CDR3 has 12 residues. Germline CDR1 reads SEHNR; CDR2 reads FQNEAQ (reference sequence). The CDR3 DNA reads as TGTGCCAGCAGCTTTAATAATGAAAAACTGTTTTTT. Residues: CASSFNNEKLFF.

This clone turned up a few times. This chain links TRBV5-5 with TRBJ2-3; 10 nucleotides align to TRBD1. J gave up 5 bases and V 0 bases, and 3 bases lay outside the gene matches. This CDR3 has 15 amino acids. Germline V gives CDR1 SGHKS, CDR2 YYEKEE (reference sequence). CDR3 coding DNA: TGTGCCAGCAGCTTGGCGGACAGGGGGATAGATACGCAGTATTTT. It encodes CASSLADRGIDTQYF.

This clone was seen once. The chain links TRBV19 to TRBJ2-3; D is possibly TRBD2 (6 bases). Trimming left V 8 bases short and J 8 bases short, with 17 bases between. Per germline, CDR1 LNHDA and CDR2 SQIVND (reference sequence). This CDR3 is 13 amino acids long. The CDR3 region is CASAGLGHSTQYF. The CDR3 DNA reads TGTGCCAGTGCGGGACTGGGCCACTCTACGCAGTATTTT.

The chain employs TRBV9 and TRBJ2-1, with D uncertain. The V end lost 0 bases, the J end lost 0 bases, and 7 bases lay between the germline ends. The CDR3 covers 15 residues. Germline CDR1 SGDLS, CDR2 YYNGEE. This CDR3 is CASSVGDSSYNEQFF. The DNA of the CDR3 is TGTGCCAGCAGCGTAGGGGATAGCTCCTACAATGAGCAGTTCTTC.

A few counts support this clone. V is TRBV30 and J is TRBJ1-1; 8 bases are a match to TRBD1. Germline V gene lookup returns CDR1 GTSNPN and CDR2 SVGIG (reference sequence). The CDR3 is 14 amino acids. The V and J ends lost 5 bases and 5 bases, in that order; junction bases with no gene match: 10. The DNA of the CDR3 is TGTGCCTGGGGCCCACAGGGGGGAAGAACTGAAGCTTTCTTT. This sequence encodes CAWGPQGGRTEAFF.

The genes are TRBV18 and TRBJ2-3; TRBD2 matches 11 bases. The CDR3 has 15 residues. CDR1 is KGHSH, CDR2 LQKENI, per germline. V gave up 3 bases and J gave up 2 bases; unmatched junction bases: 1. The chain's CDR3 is CASSPTSGATDTQYF. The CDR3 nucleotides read TGTGCCAGCTCACCGACTAGCGGGGCCACAGATACGCAGTATTTT.

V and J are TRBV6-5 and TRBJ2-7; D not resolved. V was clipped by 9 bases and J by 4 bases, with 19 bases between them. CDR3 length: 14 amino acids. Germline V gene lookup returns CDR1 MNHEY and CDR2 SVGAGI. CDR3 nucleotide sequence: TGTGCCAGTTGCAGTTGGTTAAGCTCTTACGAGCAGTACTTC. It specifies CASCSWLSSYEQYF.

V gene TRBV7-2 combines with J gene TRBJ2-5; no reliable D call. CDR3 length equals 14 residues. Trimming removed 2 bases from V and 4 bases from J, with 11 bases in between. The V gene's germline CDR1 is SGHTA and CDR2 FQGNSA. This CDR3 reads CASSLWVAGETQYF. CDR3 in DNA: TGTGCCAGCAGCTTATGGGTAGCCGGAGAGACCCAGTACTTC.

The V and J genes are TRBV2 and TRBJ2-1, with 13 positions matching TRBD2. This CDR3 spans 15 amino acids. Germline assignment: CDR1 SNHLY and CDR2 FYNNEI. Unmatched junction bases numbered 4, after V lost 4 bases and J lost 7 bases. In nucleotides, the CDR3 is TGTGCCAGCAGTGGGACTAGCGGGAGTAAAAATGAGCAGTTCTTC. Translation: CASSGTSGSKNEQFF.

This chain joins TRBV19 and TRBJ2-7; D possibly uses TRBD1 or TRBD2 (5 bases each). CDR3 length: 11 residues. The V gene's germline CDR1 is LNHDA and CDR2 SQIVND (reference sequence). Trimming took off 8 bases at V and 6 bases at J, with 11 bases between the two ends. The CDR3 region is CASSTEGEQYF. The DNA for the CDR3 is TGTGCCAGTTCGACAGAGGGCGAGCAGTACTTC.

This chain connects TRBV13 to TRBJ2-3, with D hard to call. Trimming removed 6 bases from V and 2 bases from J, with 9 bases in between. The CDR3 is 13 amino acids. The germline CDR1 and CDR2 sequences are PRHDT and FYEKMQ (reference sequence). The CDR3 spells CASSSRPTDTQYF. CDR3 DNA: TGTGCCAGCAGTTCCCGACCCACAGATACGCAGTATTTT.

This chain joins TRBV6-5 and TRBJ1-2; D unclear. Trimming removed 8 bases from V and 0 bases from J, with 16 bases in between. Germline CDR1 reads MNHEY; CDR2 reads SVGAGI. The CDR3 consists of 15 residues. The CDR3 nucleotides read TGTGCCAGCCGGCTTTCGGACGGGACTAACTATGGCTACACCTTC. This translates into CASRLSDGTNYGYTF.

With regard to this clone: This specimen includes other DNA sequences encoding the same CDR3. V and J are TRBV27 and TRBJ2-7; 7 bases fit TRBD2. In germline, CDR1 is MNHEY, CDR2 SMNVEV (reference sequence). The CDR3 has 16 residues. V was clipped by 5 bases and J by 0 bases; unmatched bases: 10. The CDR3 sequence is CASSKDSGTISYEQYF. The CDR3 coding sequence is TGTGCCAGCAGTAAGGATTCCGGGACTATCTCCTACGAGCAGTACTTC.

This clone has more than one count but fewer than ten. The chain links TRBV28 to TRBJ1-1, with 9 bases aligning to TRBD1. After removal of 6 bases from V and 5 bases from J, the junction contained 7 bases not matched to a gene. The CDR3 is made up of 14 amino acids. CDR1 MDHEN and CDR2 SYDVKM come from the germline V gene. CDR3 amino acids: CASRVTGGSTEAFF. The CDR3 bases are TGTGCCAGCAGGGTGACAGGGGGTTCTACTGAAGCTTTCTTT.

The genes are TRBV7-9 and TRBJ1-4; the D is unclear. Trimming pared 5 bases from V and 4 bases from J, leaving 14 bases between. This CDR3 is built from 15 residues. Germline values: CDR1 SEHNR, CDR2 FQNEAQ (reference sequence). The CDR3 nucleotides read TGTGCCAGCAGCCCCAATGACGGGAATAATGAAAAACTGTTTTTT. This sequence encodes CASSPNDGNNEKLFF.

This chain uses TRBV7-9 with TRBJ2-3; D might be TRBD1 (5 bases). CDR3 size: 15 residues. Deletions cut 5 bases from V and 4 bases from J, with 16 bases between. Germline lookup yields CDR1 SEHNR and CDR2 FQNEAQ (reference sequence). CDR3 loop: CASSPQTDPADTQYF. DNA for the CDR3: TGTGCCAGCAGCCCTCAGACAGATCCGGCAGATACGCAGTATTTT. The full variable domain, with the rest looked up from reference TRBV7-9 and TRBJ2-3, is DTGVSQNPRHKITKRGQNVTFRCDPISEHNRLYWYRQTLGQGPEFLTYFQNEAQLEKSRLLSDRFSAERPKGSFSTLEIQRTEQGDSAMYLCASSPQTDPADTQYFGPGTRLTVL.

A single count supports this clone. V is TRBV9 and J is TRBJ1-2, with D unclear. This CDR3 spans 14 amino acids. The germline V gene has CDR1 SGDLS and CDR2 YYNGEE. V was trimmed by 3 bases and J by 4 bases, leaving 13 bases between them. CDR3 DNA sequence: TGTGCCAGCAGCGGCGGCGGAGGGCTCTATGGCTACACCTTC. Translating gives CASSGGGGLYGYTF.